Included here is one T cell receptor beta chain sequence, with context. Its antigen is currently unknown. The data derive from a study of T cells expressing NK-cell markers. Study information: Sorted CD3+CD56+NKG2C+, CD3+CD56+NKG2C- and CD3+CD56-NKG2C+ T-cell subsets were beta-chain profiled.

Study results and caveats: Dominant NKG2C+ clonotype frequencies of roughly 1.0-7.0% of CD8+ T cells were measured in about 6 donors.

TCRdb reprocessed the 5' RACE reads and stores each CDR3 protein as one record, lacking DNA. Recorded for this sample: some 500,000 distinct CDR3 sequences. This clonotype was sampled from a woman aged 50 to 60 in good health. The specimen was blood T cells: a sorted CD56 or NKG2C T cell subset, CD4+ or CD8+ T cells, or bulk PBMC T cells (not recorded which).

The CDR3: CASSLGDRALGTGELFF. The rearrangement joins TRBV11-1 to TRBJ2-2; TCRdb's D call, TRBD1, is unchecked because there is no DNA. This CDR3 comprises 17 residues. Germline CDR1 is SGHAT and CDR2 is FQDESV (reference sequence).